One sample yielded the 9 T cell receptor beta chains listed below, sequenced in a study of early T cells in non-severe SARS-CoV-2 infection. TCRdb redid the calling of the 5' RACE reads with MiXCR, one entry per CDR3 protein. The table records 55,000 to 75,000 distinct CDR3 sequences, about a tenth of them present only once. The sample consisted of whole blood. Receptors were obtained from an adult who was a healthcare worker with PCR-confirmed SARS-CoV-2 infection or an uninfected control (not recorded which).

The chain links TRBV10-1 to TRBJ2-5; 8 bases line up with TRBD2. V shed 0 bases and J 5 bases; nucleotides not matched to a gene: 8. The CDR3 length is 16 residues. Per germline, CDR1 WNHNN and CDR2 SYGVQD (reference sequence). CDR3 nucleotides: TGCGCCAGCAGTGAGTCGGAGGGCGGGAGGATTGAGACCCAGTACTTC. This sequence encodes CASSESEGGRIETQYF.

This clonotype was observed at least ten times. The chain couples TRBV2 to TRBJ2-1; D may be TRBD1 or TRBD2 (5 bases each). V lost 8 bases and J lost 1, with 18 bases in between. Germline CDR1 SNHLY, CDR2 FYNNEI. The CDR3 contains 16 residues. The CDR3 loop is CASEHGAWGSYNEQFF. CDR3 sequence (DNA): TGTGCCAGCGAGCACGGGGCCTGGGGGTCCTACAATGAGCAGTTCTTC.

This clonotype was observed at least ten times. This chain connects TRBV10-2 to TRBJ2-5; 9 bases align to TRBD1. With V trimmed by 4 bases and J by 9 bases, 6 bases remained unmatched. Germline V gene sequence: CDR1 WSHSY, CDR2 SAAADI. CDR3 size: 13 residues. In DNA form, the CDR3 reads TGCGCCAGCAGTGGGGACAGGGCGCTGGCCCAGTACTTC. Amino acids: CASSGDRALAQYF.

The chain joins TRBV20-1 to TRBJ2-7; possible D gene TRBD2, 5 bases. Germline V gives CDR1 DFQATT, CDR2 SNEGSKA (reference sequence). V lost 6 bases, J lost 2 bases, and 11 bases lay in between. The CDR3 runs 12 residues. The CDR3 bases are TGCAGTGCCCCGGACTCTACCTACGAGCAGTACTTC. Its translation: CSAPDSTYEQYF.

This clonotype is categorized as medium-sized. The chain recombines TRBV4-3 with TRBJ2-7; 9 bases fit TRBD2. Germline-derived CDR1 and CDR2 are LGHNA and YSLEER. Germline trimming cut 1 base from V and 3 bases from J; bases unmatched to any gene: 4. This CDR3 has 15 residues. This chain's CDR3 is CASSQVAAGGYEQYF. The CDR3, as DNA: TGCGCCAGCAGCCAAGTTGCAGCGGGAGGCTACGAGCAGTACTTC.

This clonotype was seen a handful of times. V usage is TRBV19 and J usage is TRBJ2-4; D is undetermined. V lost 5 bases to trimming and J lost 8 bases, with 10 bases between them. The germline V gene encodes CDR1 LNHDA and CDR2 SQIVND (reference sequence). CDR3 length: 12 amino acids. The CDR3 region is CASSFLRDIQYF. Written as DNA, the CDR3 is TGTGCCAGTAGTTTTCTAAGGGACATTCAGTACTTC.

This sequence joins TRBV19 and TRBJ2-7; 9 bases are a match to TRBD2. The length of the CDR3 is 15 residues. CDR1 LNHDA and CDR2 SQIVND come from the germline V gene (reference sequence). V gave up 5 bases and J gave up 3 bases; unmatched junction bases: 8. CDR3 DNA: TGTGCCAGTAGTTTCGCTAGCGGGAATGGCTACGAGCAGTACTTC. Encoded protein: CASSFASGNGYEQYF.

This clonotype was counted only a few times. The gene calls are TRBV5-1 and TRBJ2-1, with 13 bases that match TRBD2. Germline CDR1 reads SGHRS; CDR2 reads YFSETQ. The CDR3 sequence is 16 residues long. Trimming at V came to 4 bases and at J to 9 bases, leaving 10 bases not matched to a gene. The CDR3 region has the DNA TGCGCCAGCAGCGGAGGGACTAGCGGGGAATTTTTTGAGCAGTTCTTC. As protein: CASSGGTSGEFFEQFF.

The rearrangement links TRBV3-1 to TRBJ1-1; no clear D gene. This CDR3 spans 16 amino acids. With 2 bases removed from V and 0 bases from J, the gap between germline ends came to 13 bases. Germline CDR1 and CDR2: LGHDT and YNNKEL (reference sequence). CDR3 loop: CASSQLSGRMNTEAFF. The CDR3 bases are TGTGCCAGCAGCCAACTTTCCGGACGGATGAACACTGAAGCTTTCTTT.